The TCR beta chain under discussion was sequenced for a study of blood T cell repertoires in COVID-19. Study details: The samples span acute and convalescent COVID-19 from the United States, Italy and Spain. T cells, B-cell-depleted T cells, or PBMCs provided the cDNA or gDNA that served as material.

V lost 4 bases to trimming and J lost 0 bases; unmatched junction nucleotides: 8. The CDR3 contains 16 residues. Germline values: CDR1 SGHRS, CDR2 YFSETQ. As handled by the study authors: Cell counts per sample came from amplifying reference gene primers. Sequencing used immunoSEQ multiplex PCR; TCRdb keeps in-frame clones, though not all of them. D and trimming were read from the DNA, whereas the V and J calls and clone size are those reported in that table. The table records 65,000 to 75,000 clones, roughly 81% of them present only once. This clone was counted a single time. Sequencing input: peripheral blood. This TCR derives from a man older than 75 with acute or convalescent COVID-19. V is TRBV5-1 and J is TRBJ2-5, with 8 positions matching TRBD1. CDR3 loop: CASSSGQGGHQETQYF. The CDR3 nucleotides are TGCGCCAGCAGCAGTGGACAGGGTGGTCACCAAGAGACCCAGTACTTC.